What follows are 19 T cell receptor beta chains derived from one specimen sequenced in a study of blood T cell repertoires in COVID-19. Repertoires were generated with immunoSEQ multiplex PCR, while TCRdb's copy carries only in-frame clones and drops some. The table shows 150,000 to 200,000 clones, with 65% to 90% occurring only once. Sequences were obtained from peripheral blood. All receptors derive from a man in his sixties with acute or convalescent COVID-19.

The V call is TRBV28, the J call TRBJ1-6, with D possibly being TRBD1 (6 bases). The CDR3 runs to 16 residues. CDR1 is MDHEN, CDR2 SYDVKM, per germline. V shed 4 bases and J shed 5 bases, with 15 bases lying between them. CDR3 protein: CASSSDRLIDNSPLHF. The CDR3 region has the DNA TGTGCCAGCAGTTCCGACAGGCTCATCGATAATTCACCCCTCCACTTT. The whole variable domain, remainder taken from reference TRBV28 and TRBJ1-6, is DVKVTQSSRYLVKRTGEKVFLECVQDMDHENMFWYRQDPGLGLRLIYFSYDVKMKEKGDIPEGYSVSREKKERFSLILESASTNQTSMYLCASSSDRLIDNSPLHFGNGTRLTVT.

The gene calls are TRBV10-3 and TRBJ2-2; 8 bases are a match to TRBD2. The CDR3 is made up of 15 amino acids. V lost 4 bases to trimming and J lost 1 base; unmatched junction nucleotides: 2. Germline-derived CDR1 and CDR2 are ENHRY and SYGVKD. The CDR3 protein is CAISGTSWNTGELFF. CDR3 DNA sequence: TGTGCCATCAGTGGGACTAGCTGGAACACCGGGGAGCTGTTTTTT.

V and J are TRBV6-1 and TRBJ2-6, with D tentatively TRBD1 (5 bases). Germline CDR1 MNHNS, CDR2 SASEGT. Trimming took off 2 bases at V and 2 bases at J, with 7 bases between the two ends. This CDR3 spans 15 amino acids. The CDR3 loop reads CASSEKGAGANVLTF. CDR3 in DNA: TGTGCCAGCAGTGAAAAAGGGGCTGGGGCCAACGTCCTGACTTTC.

The chain recombines TRBV3-1 (or the pseudogene TRBV3-2) with TRBJ2-1; a possible D gene is TRBD2 (5 bases). The germline V gene has CDR1 LGHDT and CDR2 YNNKEL (reference sequence). This CDR3 has 15 residues. V lost 5 bases to trimming and J lost 0 bases, with 11 bases between them. In DNA form, the CDR3 reads TGTGCCAGCAGCTCGCGGGCTCGCTCCTACAATGAGCAGTTCTTC. Amino acid sequence: CASSSRARSYNEQFF.

The chain couples TRBV27 to TRBJ2-5; D perhaps matches TRBD1 (6 bases). CDR1 is MNHEY, CDR2 SMNVEV, per germline (reference sequence). Trimming removed 0 bases at V and 0 bases at J, with 11 bases between. The CDR3 is 16 amino acids. CDR3 loop: CASSLSADRYQETQYF. The CDR3 region has the DNA TGTGCCAGCAGTTTATCGGCAGACAGGTACCAAGAGACCCAGTACTTC.

The chain uses TRBV27 and TRBJ2-5, with D possibly matching TRBD1 (6 bases). The V gene's germline CDR1 is MNHEY and CDR2 SMNVEV (reference sequence). The CDR3 runs 15 residues. V lost 3 bases, J lost 5 bases, and 16 bases lay in between. DNA of the CDR3: TGTGCCAGCAGTTTCTACAGGGCCGACGTGGAGACCCAGTACTTC. Amino acid sequence: CASSFYRADVETQYF.

This clone was picked up one time. The genes are TRBV10-3 and TRBJ2-2; TRBD1 agrees at 12 bases. With 4 bases clipped from V and 7 bases from J, the junction kept 10 bases outside the gene matches. The CDR3 consists of 17 residues. Per the germline V gene, CDR1 is ENHRY and CDR2 is SYGVKD. The CDR3 DNA reads as TGTGCCATCAGTGTTGGACCGGGACAGGGGGCGGTCGGGGAGCTGTTTTTT. Protein product: CAISVGPGQGAVGELFF.

The rearrangement uses TRBV3-1 (or the pseudogene TRBV3-2) and TRBJ2-3, with TRBD2 matching over 14 bases. There are 18 residues in the CDR3. Germline V gene data show CDR1 as LGHDT and CDR2 as YNNKEL (reference sequence). V shed 3 bases and J 5 bases; nucleotides not matched to a gene: 10. The CDR3 protein is CASSHVGGLAGDLDTQYF. The CDR3 nucleotides are TGTGCCAGCAGCCATGTCGGGGGACTAGCGGGAGATTTAGATACGCAGTATTTT.

V gene TRBV29-1 combines with J gene TRBJ1-4; the D gene is possibly TRBD1 (5 bases). V was pared by 2 bases and J by 10 bases, with 14 bases between. Per the germline V gene, CDR1 is SQVTM and CDR2 is ANQGSEA. This CDR3 spans 13 amino acids. In DNA, the CDR3 is TGCAGCGTTGAAAGGGGTTCTGACGGAAAACTGTTTTTT. It codes for CSVERGSDGKLFF.

Only one count was recorded for this clone. The rearrangement links TRBV5-1 to TRBJ1-2; 7 nucleotides agree with TRBD1. Germline values: CDR1 SGHRS, CDR2 YFSETQ. J was trimmed by 4 bases and V by 4 bases; bases with no gene match: 7. The CDR3 has 14 residues. CDR3 bases: TGCGCCAGCAGCGAACAGGGGTTAGGCTATGGCTACACCTTC. Protein: CASSEQGLGYGYTF. The full variable domain, in which reference TRBV5-1 and TRBJ1-2 provide the parts outside the CDR3, is KAGVTQTPRYLIKTRGQQVTLSCSPISGHRSVSWYQQTPGQGLQFLFEYFSETQRNKGNFPGRFSGRQFSNSRSEMNVSTLELGDSALYLCASSEQGLGYGYTFGSGTRLTVV.

About this clone itself: Other DNA sequences in the same sample also yield this CDR3. This chain uses TRBV28 with TRBJ1-2; a possible D gene is TRBD1 (6 bases). Trimming cost V 7 bases and J 2 bases, with 8 bases left between them. This CDR3 spans 12 amino acids. Per the germline V gene, CDR1 is MDHEN and CDR2 is SYDVKM. The CDR3 loop reads CASIQGNYGYTF. DNA for the CDR3: TGTGCCAGCATCCAGGGGAACTATGGCTACACCTTC.

The chain links TRBV6-5 to TRBJ1-3; possibly TRBD1 for D (6 bases). The CDR3 is 13 amino acids. V was cut by 6 bases and J by 8 bases, with 14 bases left in between. Germline CDR1 MNHEY, CDR2 SVGAGI. The CDR3 protein is CASRTGLGHTIYF. In nucleotides, the CDR3 is TGTGCCAGCAGAACAGGGTTAGGACACACCATATATTTT.

This chain links TRBV3-1 (or the pseudogene TRBV3-2) with TRBJ1-1; the D is unclear. Deletions cut 0 bases from V and 1 base from J, with 12 bases between. The CDR3 has 16 amino acids. Germline CDR1 reads LGHDT; CDR2 reads YNNKEL (reference sequence). CDR3 DNA: TGTGCCAGCAGCCAAGATCCTCGAGGAGGGAACACTGAAGCTTTCTTT. This translates into CASSQDPRGGNTEAFF.

The V and J genes are TRBV29-1 and TRBJ1-2; D is perhaps TRBD1 (6 bases). This CDR3 is 15 amino acids long. The germline V gene encodes CDR1 SQVTM and CDR2 ANQGSEA. The ends were cut back, 1 base at V and 2 bases at J, with 14 bases in the middle. CDR3 sequence: CSVEVQRTDNYGYTF. In DNA form, the CDR3 reads TGCAGCGTTGAAGTTCAGAGGACAGACAACTATGGCTACACCTTC. Supplemented by reference TRBV29-1 and TRBJ1-2, the full variable domain reads SAVISQKPSRDICQRGTSLTIQCQVDSQVTMMFWYRQQPGQSLTLIATANQGSEATYESGFVIDKFPISRPNLTFSTLTVSNMSPEDSSIYLCSVEVQRTDNYGYTFGSGTRLTVV.

The chain joins TRBV19 to TRBJ2-7, with D maybe TRBD2 (6 bases). This CDR3 contains 12 residues. Trimming removed 3 bases from V and 4 bases from J, with 7 bases in between. Per germline, CDR1 LNHDA and CDR2 SQIVND (reference sequence). The CDR3 nucleotides are TGTGCCAGTAGTATGGGGACTTACGAGCAGTACTTC. As protein: CASSMGTYEQYF.

This chain uses TRBV5-1 with TRBJ1-1; 12 bases fit TRBD1. Germline V CDR1 and CDR2: SGHRS, YFSETQ. This CDR3 has 18 amino acids. The V gene end was trimmed by 0 bases and the J gene end by 5 bases; junction bases not matched to a gene: 11. CDR3 sequence: CASSLGLGTGGRLTEAFF. CDR3 nucleotides: TGCGCCAGCAGCTTGGGATTGGGGACAGGGGGCCGTTTGACTGAAGCTTTCTTT.

This clone was picked up a small number of times. This chain joins TRBV24-1 and TRBJ1-5; perhaps TRBD1 as D (5 bases). CDR1 is KGHDR and CDR2 is SFDVKD in the germline V gene. The CDR3 loop spans 16 amino acids. V lost 3 bases and J 0 bases, leaving 11 bases between the germline ends. The CDR3, as DNA: TGTGCCACCAGTGATCCTACAACAGGTAGCAATCAGCCCCAGCATTTT. It yields the protein CATSDPTTGSNQPQHF.

The chain uses TRBV27 and TRBJ1-2, with D maybe TRBD1 (5 bases). In germline, CDR1 is MNHEY, CDR2 SMNVEV (reference sequence). V was shortened by 6 bases and J by 4 bases, with 12 bases between the two germline ends. The CDR3 is 13 residues long. The CDR3 loop is CASSAGWGYGYTF. In DNA, the CDR3 is TGTGCCAGCAGCGCAGGGTGGGGCTATGGCTACACCTTC.

J is TRBJ1-4 and V is TRBV9; TRBD1 matches at 9 bases. V gave up 4 bases and J gave up 8 bases; unmatched junction bases: 12. The CDR3 sequence is 16 residues long. CDR1 and CDR2 (germline): SGDLS, YYNGEE. The CDR3 region has the DNA TGTGCCAGCAGCTCCGGGACAGGGTTCCGTTCCGAAAAACTGTTTTTT. Its translation is CASSSGTGFRSEKLFF.